Below are 32 T cell receptor beta chains sequenced from a single sample in a study of OX40 agonist ivuxolimab in advanced cancers. Clones were sequenced by immunoSEQ multiplex PCR, and TCRdb holds only the in-frame ones, with some missing. The sample has some 20,000 clones, over 75% seen once. Sequencing used CD4+ or CD8+ T cells sorted from blood, obtained in a trial of the OX40 agonist ivuxolimab. Receptors were obtained from an adult with an advanced solid tumor such as melanoma, head and neck, liver or kidney cancer.

The chain is built from TRBV2 and TRBJ1-2; D is uncertain. Germline V CDR1 and CDR2: SNHLY, FYNNEI. The length of the CDR3 is 13 residues. Trimming took 4 bases from V and 12 from J, leaving 18 bases between them. CDR3 bases: TGTGCCAGCAGTGGTCAAACGCGCCGACTACACACCTTC. Translating gives CASSGQTRRLHTF.

The gene calls are TRBV7-9 and TRBJ2-4; D is unclear. Per germline, CDR1 SEHNR and CDR2 FQNEAQ (reference sequence). There are 16 residues in the CDR3. The V end was cut by 5 bases, the J end by 1 base, with 15 bases between. The CDR3 loop is CASSRPVGAAKNIQYF. DNA of the CDR3: TGTGCCAGCAGCCGACCAGTGGGCGCGGCCAAAAACATTCAGTACTTC. Based on the CDR3 plus reference TRBV7-9 and TRBJ2-4, the full variable domain is DTGVSQNPRHKITKRGQNVTFRCDPISEHNRLYWYRQTLGQGPEFLTYFQNEAQLEKSRLLSDRFSAERPKGSFSTLEIQRTEQGDSAMYLCASSRPVGAAKNIQYFGAGTRLSVL.

Note on this clone: One end of the junction varies from germline; a read error may be responsible. V and J are TRBV27 and TRBJ1-5, with D possibly being TRBD1 (6 bases). Germline values: CDR1 MNHEY, CDR2 SMNVEV (reference sequence). There are 15 residues in the CDR3. The CDR3 spells CASSLGFGGNRPQHF. CDR3 DNA: TGTGCCAGCAGTTTAGGGTTCGGGGGCAATCGGCCCCAGCATTTT.

This chain joins TRBV5-8 and TRBJ1-1; no definite D call. V was trimmed by 3 bases and J by 1 base, leaving 7 bases between them. The germline CDR1 and CDR2 sequences are SGHTS and YDEGEE. This CDR3 has 13 residues. DNA of the CDR3: TGTGCCAGCAGCTCCCCAAGGAACACTGAAGCTTTCTTT. Its protein product is CASSSPRNTEAFF.

The rearrangement links TRBV5-6 to TRBJ1-6; the D is unclear. CDR3 length equals 14 residues. Trimming removed 2 bases from V and 6 bases from J, with 9 bases in between. The germline V gene has CDR1 SGHDT and CDR2 YYEEEE. CDR3 in DNA: TGTGCCAGCAGCTTAAAACAGACTAATTCACCCCTCCACTTT. Translated: CASSLKQTNSPLHF. Drawing the rest from reference TRBV5-6 and TRBJ1-6, the complete variable domain is DAGVTQSPTHLIKTRGQQVTLRCSPKSGHDTVSWYQQALGQGPQFIFQYYEEEERQRGNFPDRFSGHQFPNYSSELNVNALLLGDSALYLCASSLKQTNSPLHFGNGTRLTVT.

The chain is built from TRBV29-1 and TRBJ1-3; maybe TRBD1 (6 bases). The V gene's germline CDR1 is SQVTM and CDR2 ANQGSEA. This CDR3 contains 14 residues. Trimming shortened V by 6 bases and J by 0 bases, and 12 bases separated the two germline ends. The CDR3 DNA follows: TGCAGCGTCAACGACAGGTTCTCTGGAAACACCATATATTTT. Protein: CSVNDRFSGNTIYF.

V is TRBV28 and J is TRBJ2-7, with D perhaps being TRBD1 or TRBD2 (5 bases each). This CDR3 has 14 amino acids. V lost 3 bases and J lost 4, with 13 bases in between. In germline, CDR1 is MDHEN, CDR2 SYDVKM. This CDR3 reads CASSFVGVLYEQYF. DNA for the CDR3: TGTGCCAGCAGTTTTGTGGGGGTTTTGTACGAGCAGTACTTC.

V gene TRBV7-2 combines with J gene TRBJ2-7; D is unresolved. Trimming left V 5 bases short and J 0 bases short, with 5 bases between. The length of the CDR3 is 12 residues. In germline, CDR1 is SGHTA, CDR2 FQGNSA. The CDR3 sequence is CASSPTSYEQYF. Written as DNA, the CDR3 is TGTGCCAGCAGCCCTACCTCCTACGAGCAGTACTTC.

Worth noting for this clone: One end of the junction is discordant with germline, which a read error may explain. This sample includes further DNA sequences coding for the same CDR3. V usage is TRBV5-6 and J usage is TRBJ2-1; possibly TRBD2 for D (7 bases). CDR1 and CDR2 from the germline V gene are SGHDT and YYEEEE. CDR3 length: 15 amino acids. This chain's CDR3 is CASSLGGGSYNEQFF. The CDR3 coding sequence is TGCGCCAGCAGCCTCGGGGGCGGGAGTTACAATGAGCAGTTCTTC.

This chain connects TRBV6-1 to TRBJ2-3; D unclear. Germline assignment: CDR1 MNHNS and CDR2 SASEGT. V lost 3 bases and J lost 4, with 8 bases in between. This CDR3 contains 13 residues. The CDR3 nucleotides are TGTGCCAGCAGTGACACAAATGCAGATACGCAGTATTTT. Amino acid sequence: CASSDTNADTQYF.

V is TRBV6-5 and J is TRBJ2-4, with a tentative D call TRBD2 (6 bases). Trimming took off 2 bases at V and 15 bases at J, with 23 bases between the two ends. The CDR3 contains 15 residues. Germline V gene sequence: CDR1 MNHEY, CDR2 SVGAGI. The chain's CDR3 is CASSYANPGLGFAYF. The CDR3 DNA follows: TGTGCCAGCAGTTACGCCAACCCGGGACTTGGGTTTGCGTACTTC.

J is TRBJ1-1 and V is TRBV18; 8 bases match TRBD1. V dropped 3 bases and J dropped 11; count of bases not matched to a gene: 5. This CDR3 comprises 12 residues. CDR1 KGHSH and CDR2 LQKENI come from the germline V gene. CDR3 residues: CASSPRTGPAFF. As DNA, the CDR3 is TGTGCCAGCTCACCTAGGACAGGGCCGGCTTTCTTT.

The gene calls are TRBV4-1 and TRBJ1-3, with TRBD1 as a possible D gene (5 bases). CDR1 is MGHRA, CDR2 YSYEKL, per germline. The CDR3 has 16 amino acids. Trimming took off 0 bases at V and 0 bases at J, with 9 bases between the two ends. The CDR3 nucleotides read TGCGCCAGCAGCCAAGATCATGGGGGCTCTGGAAACACCATATATTTT. Translated, it gives CASSQDHGGSGNTIYF.

This chain uses TRBV5-1 with TRBJ1-1, with D unclear. The CDR3 sequence is 15 residues long. Trimming stripped 0 bases from V and 6 bases from J, with 15 bases between. Germline lookup yields CDR1 SGHRS and CDR2 YFSETQ. The CDR3 loop is CASSLEGRSEAEAFF. The CDR3 DNA reads as TGCGCCAGCAGCTTGGAGGGTCGGTCGGAGGCTGAAGCTTTCTTT.

The chain carries TRBV4-2 and TRBJ1-1; TRBD1 agrees at 12 bases. Trimming cost V 5 bases and J 5 bases; bases outside gene matches: 9. The CDR3 consists of 16 residues. The germline CDR1 and CDR2 sequences are LGHNA and YNFKEQ. The CDR3 region has the DNA TGTGCCAGCAGCGTCCGGGACAGGGGGCTTGGGACTGAAGCTTTCTTT. This encodes CASSVRDRGLGTEAFF.

This rearrangement joins TRBV11-2 to TRBJ2-3; D is unclear. The CDR3 extends over 15 amino acids. V lost 4 bases to trimming and J lost 6 bases, with 17 bases between them. Germline CDR1 reads SGHAT; CDR2 reads FQNNGV. CDR3 DNA: TGTGCCAGCAGCTCTCCCCGATTAAGTCCCGATACGCAGTATTTT. Its protein product is CASSSPRLSPDTQYF.

J is TRBJ2-5 and V is TRBV6-5; weak D call: TRBD1 (5 bases). This CDR3 is 13 amino acids long. Germline V lookup: CDR1 MNHEY, CDR2 SVGAGI. V dropped 2 bases and J dropped 13 bases, with 17 bases sitting between them. CDR3 coding DNA: TGTGCCAGCAGTTACCAGGCAGGGCTTACCACGTACTTC. Protein product: CASSYQAGLTTYF.

The rearrangement joins TRBV18 to TRBJ1-6; D is unclear. Trimming took 3 bases from V and 8 from J, leaving 11 bases between them. Germline CDR1 reads KGHSH; CDR2 reads LQKENI. The CDR3 totals 14 residues. The CDR3 region is CASSPRHADSPLHF. In nucleotides, the CDR3 is TGTGCCAGCTCACCCCGACATGCCGATTCACCCCTCCACTTT.

This rearrangement joins TRBV10-3 to TRBJ2-7, with 7 bases fitting TRBD1. The CDR3 sequence is 16 residues long. V dropped 3 bases and J dropped 1; count of bases not matched to a gene: 9. CDR1 ENHRY and CDR2 SYGVKD come from the germline V gene. This chain's CDR3 is CAISDGRGTASYEQYF. CDR3 DNA sequence: TGTGCCATCAGTGATGGTAGAGGGACAGCATCCTACGAGCAGTACTTC.

The chain combines TRBV6-1 with TRBJ2-7, with D unclear. Germline loops: CDR1 MNHNS, CDR2 SASEGT. V was pared by 1 base and J by 5 bases, with 15 bases between. The CDR3 is made up of 15 amino acids. The CDR3 region is CASSEGPQDVHEQYF. As DNA, the CDR3 is TGTGCCAGCAGTGAAGGGCCGCAGGATGTCCACGAGCAGTACTTC.

This clone has just a few counts. The rearrangement joins TRBV5-1 to TRBJ2-5, with a weak D call TRBD1 (6 bases). CDR1 is SGHRS, CDR2 YFSETQ, per germline. This CDR3 region has 13 residues. Deletions cut 3 bases from V and 7 bases from J, with 13 bases between. The CDR3 bases are TGCGCCAGCAGCTCCCAGGGGTTGGGGACCCAGTACTTC. It encodes CASSSQGLGTQYF.

V gene TRBV11-2 combines with J gene TRBJ1-3; D unresolved. CDR3 length: 16 residues. Trimming took off 1 base at V and 0 bases at J, with 10 bases between the two ends. From germline, CDR1 is SGHAT and CDR2 FQNNGV. CDR3 bases: TGTGCCAGCAGCTTAGTTTCTTCTAGCTCTGGAAACACCATATATTTT. This translates into CASSLVSSSSGNTIYF.

The chain has TRBV7-6 and TRBJ2-3, with D possibly being TRBD1 or TRBD2 (5 bases each). V lost 5 bases, J lost 3 bases, and 12 bases lay in between. The CDR3 is made up of 14 amino acids. CDR1 is SGHVS, CDR2 FNYEAQ, per germline. As DNA, the CDR3 is TGTGCCAGCAGCCCCGAGTGGGGGACAGATACGCAGTATTTT. Translation: CASSPEWGTDTQYF.

CDR3 loop: CASSSLRDTGELFF. The CDR3 DNA reads as TGTGCCAGTAGTTCCCTCAGGGACACCGGGGAGCTGTTTTTT. The rearrangement uses TRBV19 and TRBJ2-2; maybe TRBD1 (5 bases). Germline CDR1 and CDR2: LNHDA and SQIVND (reference sequence). Trimming pared 5 bases from V and 3 bases from J, leaving 10 bases between. The CDR3 is 14 amino acids.

This chain connects TRBV19 to TRBJ2-7, with 8 bases lining up with TRBD1. The CDR3 runs to 14 residues. Unmatched junction bases numbered 8, after V lost 7 bases and J lost 3 bases. The germline V gene has CDR1 LNHDA and CDR2 SQIVND (reference sequence). The DNA of the CDR3 is TGTGCCAGTACACAGGGGGAGGAATACTACGAGCAGTACTTC. It is translated as CASTQGEEYYEQYF.

The chain carries TRBV30 and TRBJ2-1, with 13 positions matching TRBD2. There are 18 residues in the CDR3. The germline gives CDR1 GTSNPN, CDR2 SVGIG (reference sequence). V dropped 3 bases and J dropped 3; count of bases not matched to a gene: 11. The CDR3 here is CAWSHFGLAGANYNEQFF. Here the CDR3 DNA reads TGTGCCTGGAGCCACTTTGGACTAGCGGGAGCTAACTACAATGAGCAGTTCTTC. Looking up the rest from reference TRBV30 and TRBJ2-1 gives the full variable domain: SQTIHQWPATLVQPVGSPLSLECTVEGTSNPNLYWYRQAAGRGLQLLFYSVGIGQISSEVPQNLSASRPQDRQFILSSKKLLLSDSGFYLCAWSHFGLAGANYNEQFFGPGTRLTVL.

For the CDR3, the DNA is TGTGCCAGCAGCTTGGGGGACCCGACCAACTATGGCTACACCTTC. This sequence encodes CASSLGDPTNYGYTF. The chain couples TRBV5-6 to TRBJ1-2; TRBD1 is a possible D gene (5 bases). Per germline, CDR1 SGHDT and CDR2 YYEEEE. V was pared by 0 bases and J by 2 bases, with 11 bases between. The CDR3 runs 15 residues.

This clone has a single count. This chain uses TRBV7-6 with TRBJ1-2, with 9 positions matching TRBD1. V lost 5 bases, J lost 8 bases, and 9 bases stayed unmatched. The CDR3 consists of 14 residues. The germline gives CDR1 SGHVS, CDR2 FNYEAQ. CDR3 protein: CASSNRDRDGGYTF. Here the CDR3 DNA reads TGTGCCAGCAGCAACCGGGACAGGGATGGCGGCTACACCTTC. Drawing the rest from reference TRBV7-6 and TRBJ1-2, the complete variable domain is GAGVSQSPRYKVTKRGQDVALRCDPISGHVSLYWYRQALGQGPEFLTYFNYEAQQDKSGLPNDRFSAERPEGSISTLTIQRTEQRDSAMYRCASSNRDRDGGYTFGSGTRLTVV.

V is TRBV19 and J is TRBJ2-2; no definite D call. The V end was cut by 4 bases, the J end by 7 bases, with 13 bases between. This CDR3 contains 14 residues. Germline-derived CDR1 and CDR2 are LNHDA and SQIVND (reference sequence). CDR3 DNA: TGTGCCAGTAGTACTGGCGTGCCCAGCGGGGAGCTGTTTTTT. Its translation: CASSTGVPSGELFF.

This chain links TRBV5-1 with TRBJ2-3; 8 bases fit TRBD1. The CDR3 covers 14 residues. Trimming at V came to 2 bases and at J to 4 bases, leaving 3 bases not matched to a gene. CDR1 and CDR2 from the germline V gene are SGHRS and YFSETQ. The CDR3 reads CASSFRGQADTQYF. CDR3 sequence (DNA): TGCGCCAGCAGCTTCAGGGGGCAGGCAGATACGCAGTATTTT.

The gene calls are TRBV19 and TRBJ2-1; TRBD2 agrees at 7 bases. J gave up 4 bases and V 8 bases, and 5 bases lay outside the gene matches. CDR1 LNHDA and CDR2 SQIVND come from the germline V gene (reference sequence). This CDR3 has 13 amino acids. CDR3 protein: CASGGGTYNEQFF. The CDR3 DNA sequence: TGTGCCAGTGGGGGGGGGACTTACAATGAGCAGTTCTTC. Variable domain in full (rest from reference TRBV19 and TRBJ2-1): DGGITQSPKYLFRKEGQNVTLSCEQNLNHDAMYWYRQDPGQGLRLIYYSQIVNDFQKGDIAEGYSVSREKKESFPLTVTSAQKNPTAFYLCASGGGTYNEQFFGPGTRLTVL.

The chain is built from TRBV29-1 and TRBJ2-7; maybe TRBD2 (6 bases). This CDR3 is 12 amino acids long. V was trimmed by 6 bases and J by 3 bases, leaving 12 bases between them. Germline lookup yields CDR1 SQVTM and CDR2 ANQGSEA. CDR3 coding DNA: TGCAGCGTATGGGGGGATTACTACGAGCAGTACTTC. Amino acid sequence: CSVWGDYYEQYF.